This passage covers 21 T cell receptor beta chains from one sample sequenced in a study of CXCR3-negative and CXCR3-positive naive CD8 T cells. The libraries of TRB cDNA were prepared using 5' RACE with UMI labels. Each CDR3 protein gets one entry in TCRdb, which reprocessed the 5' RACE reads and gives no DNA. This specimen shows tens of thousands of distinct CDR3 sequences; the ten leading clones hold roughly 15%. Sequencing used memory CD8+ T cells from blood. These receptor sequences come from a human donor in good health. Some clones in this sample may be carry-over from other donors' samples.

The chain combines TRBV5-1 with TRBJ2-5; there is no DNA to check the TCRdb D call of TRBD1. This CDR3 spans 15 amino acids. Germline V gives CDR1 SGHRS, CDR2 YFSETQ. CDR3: CASSLASGAGETQYF.

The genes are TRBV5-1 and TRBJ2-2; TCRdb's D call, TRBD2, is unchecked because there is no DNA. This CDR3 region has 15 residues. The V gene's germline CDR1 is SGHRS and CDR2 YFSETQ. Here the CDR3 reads CASSLSGPDTGELFF.

This CDR3 reads CASSLTFSNQPQHF. The chain carries TRBV28 and TRBJ1-5. This CDR3 region has 14 residues. Germline V gene sequence: CDR1 MDHEN, CDR2 SYDVKM.

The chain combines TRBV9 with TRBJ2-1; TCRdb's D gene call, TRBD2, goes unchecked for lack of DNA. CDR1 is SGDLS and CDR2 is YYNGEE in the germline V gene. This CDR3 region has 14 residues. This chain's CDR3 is CASRDEPLPNEQFF. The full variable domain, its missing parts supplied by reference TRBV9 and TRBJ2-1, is DSGVTQTPKHLITATGQRVTLRCSPRSGDLSVYWYQQSLDQGLQFLIQYYNGEERAKGNILERFSAQQFPDLHSELNLSSLELGDSALYFCASRDEPLPNEQFFGPGTRLTVL.

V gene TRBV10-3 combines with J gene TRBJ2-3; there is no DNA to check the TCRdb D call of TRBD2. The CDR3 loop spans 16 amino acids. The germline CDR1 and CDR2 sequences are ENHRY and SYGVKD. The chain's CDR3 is CAISERRGGVTDTQYF.

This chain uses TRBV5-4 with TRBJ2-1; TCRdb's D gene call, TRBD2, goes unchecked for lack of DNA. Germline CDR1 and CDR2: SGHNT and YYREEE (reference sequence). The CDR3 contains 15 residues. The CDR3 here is CATRQGASGSNEQFF.

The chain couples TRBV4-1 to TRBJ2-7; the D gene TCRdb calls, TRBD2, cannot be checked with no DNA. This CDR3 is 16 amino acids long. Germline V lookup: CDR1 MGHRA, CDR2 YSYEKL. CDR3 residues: CASSQDSGPSSYEQYF.

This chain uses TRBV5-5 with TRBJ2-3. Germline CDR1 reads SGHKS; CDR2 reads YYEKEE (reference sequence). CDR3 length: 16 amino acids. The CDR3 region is CASSLEAATVADTQYF.

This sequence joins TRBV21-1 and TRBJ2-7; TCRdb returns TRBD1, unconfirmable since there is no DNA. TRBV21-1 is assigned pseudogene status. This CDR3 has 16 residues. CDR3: CASSKAREQNFDEQYF.

CDR3 sequence: CSAGDNYEQYF. This chain connects TRBV29-1 to TRBJ2-7; TCRdb picks TRBD1, but there is no DNA to check that call. CDR3 length: 11 residues. Per germline, CDR1 SQVTM and CDR2 ANQGSEA.

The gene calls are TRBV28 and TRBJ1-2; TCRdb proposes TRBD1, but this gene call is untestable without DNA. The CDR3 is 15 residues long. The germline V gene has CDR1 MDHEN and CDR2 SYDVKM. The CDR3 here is CASRPGGGGGYGYTF.

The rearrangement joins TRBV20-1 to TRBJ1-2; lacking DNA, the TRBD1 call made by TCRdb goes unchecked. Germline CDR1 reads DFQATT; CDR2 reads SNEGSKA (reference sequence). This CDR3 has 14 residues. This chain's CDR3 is CSASSGQTTYGYTF.

The CDR3 is CATCDGGLDTGELFF. This rearrangement joins TRBV24-1 to TRBJ2-2; TCRdb outputs TRBD1, but without DNA this stays unchecked. Germline assignment: CDR1 KGHDR and CDR2 SFDVKD. This CDR3 has 15 residues.

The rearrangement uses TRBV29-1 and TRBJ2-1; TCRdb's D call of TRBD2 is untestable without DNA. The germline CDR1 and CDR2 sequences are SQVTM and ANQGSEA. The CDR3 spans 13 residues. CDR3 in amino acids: CSVPTADYNEQFF.

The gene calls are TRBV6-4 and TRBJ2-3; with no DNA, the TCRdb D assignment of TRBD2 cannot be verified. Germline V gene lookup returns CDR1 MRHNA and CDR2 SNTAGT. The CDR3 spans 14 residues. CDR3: CASSRSGEADTQYF.

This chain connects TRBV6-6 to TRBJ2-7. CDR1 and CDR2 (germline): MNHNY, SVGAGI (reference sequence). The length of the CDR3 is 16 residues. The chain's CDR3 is CASSDSRWNLSYEQYF.

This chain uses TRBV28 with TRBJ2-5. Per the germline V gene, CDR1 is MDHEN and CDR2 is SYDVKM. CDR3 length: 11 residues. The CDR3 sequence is CASSLSETQYF.

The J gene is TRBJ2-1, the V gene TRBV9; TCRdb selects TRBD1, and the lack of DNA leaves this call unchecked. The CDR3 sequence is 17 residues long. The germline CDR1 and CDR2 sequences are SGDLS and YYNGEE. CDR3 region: CASSPYPGRNSYNEQFF.

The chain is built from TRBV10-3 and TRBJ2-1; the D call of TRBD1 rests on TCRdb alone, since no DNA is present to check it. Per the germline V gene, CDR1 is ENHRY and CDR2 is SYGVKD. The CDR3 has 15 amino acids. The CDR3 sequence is CATSSGGMDYNEQFF.

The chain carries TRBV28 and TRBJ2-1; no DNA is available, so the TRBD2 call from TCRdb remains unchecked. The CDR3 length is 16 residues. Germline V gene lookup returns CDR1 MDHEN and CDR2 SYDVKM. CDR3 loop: CASSGWTSGSYNEQFF.

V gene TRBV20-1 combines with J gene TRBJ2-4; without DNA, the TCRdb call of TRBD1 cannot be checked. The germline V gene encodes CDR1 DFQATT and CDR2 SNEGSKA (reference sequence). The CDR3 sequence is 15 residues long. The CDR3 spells CSASAVRQGSESGDF.